Following are 12 T cell receptor beta chains from one sample sequenced in a study of graft-versus-host responses after intestinal transplantation. No antigen has been identified for these receptors. The method was immunoSEQ multiplex PCR; TCRdb's version includes in-frame clones alone and lacks a portion of them. The table lists some 38,000 clones, about 93% of them singletons, with roughly a fifth in the top ten. The specimen comprised unstimulated CD8+ T cells sorted from spleen or lymph node cells, sampled before transplant. The receptor source for this set is a human donor who was the organ donor for an intestinal transplant.

The chain links TRBV28 to TRBJ1-1; D might be TRBD1 (6 bases). The CDR3 has 15 amino acids. The V gene's germline CDR1 is MDHEN and CDR2 SYDVKM. V was clipped by 6 bases and J by 1 base, with 15 bases between them. The CDR3 DNA reads TGTGCCAGCAGCCCCCCGGGACAAACGAACACTGAAGCTTTCTTT. Residues: CASSPPGQTNTEAFF.

This clone appeared a single time. The gene calls are TRBV28 and TRBJ2-3; 13 bases match TRBD2. J gave up 1 base and V 6 bases, and 4 bases lay outside the gene matches. The CDR3 consists of 16 residues. Germline-derived CDR1 and CDR2 are MDHEN and SYDVKM. The CDR3 region is CASSSGLAGRTDTQYF. The CDR3, as DNA: TGTGCCAGCAGCTCGGGACTAGCGGGACGCACAGATACGCAGTATTTT.

The table lists this clone with a few counts. This chain connects TRBV9 to TRBJ2-1, with D hard to call. Germline loops: CDR1 SGDLS, CDR2 YYNGEE. V was clipped by 4 bases and J by 6 bases, with 5 bases between them. The CDR3 extends over 11 amino acids. In nucleotides, the CDR3 is TGTGCCAGCAGCTTATCCAATGAGCAGTTCTTC. Protein sequence: CASSLSNEQFF. Full variable domain (missing parts from reference TRBV9 and TRBJ2-1): DSGVTQTPKHLITATGQRVTLRCSPRSGDLSVYWYQQSLDQGLQFLIQYYNGEERAKGNILERFSAQQFPDLHSELNLSSLELGDSALYFCASSLSNEQFFGPGTRLTVL.

This chain connects TRBV2 to TRBJ2-4, with D possibly matching TRBD1 (6 bases). CDR3 length: 20 residues. V was trimmed by 2 bases and J by 0 bases, leaving 23 bases between them. Germline CDR1 and CDR2: SNHLY and FYNNEI. The CDR3 region has the DNA TGTGCCAGCAGTGAATTTTATGGCGACATGGGGGCGATAGCCAAAAACATTCAGTACTTC. Translated, it gives CASSEFYGDMGAIAKNIQYF. Variable domain in full (rest from reference TRBV2 and TRBJ2-4): EPEVTQTPSHQVTQMGQEVILRCVPISNHLYFYWYRQILGQKVEFLVSFYNNEISEKSEIFDDQFSVERPDGSNFTLKIRSTKLEDSAMYFCASSEFYGDMGAIAKNIQYFGAGTRLSVL.

The chain employs TRBV11-2 and TRBJ2-3, with D perhaps matching TRBD1 (5 bases). Trimming cost V 5 bases and J 3 bases, with 12 bases left between them. The CDR3 sequence is 14 residues long. CDR1 is SGHAT and CDR2 is FQNNGV in the germline V gene. The DNA of the CDR3 is TGTGCCAGCAGCCACGGAGCAGGGACAGATACGCAGTATTTT. Residues: CASSHGAGTDTQYF.

The rearrangement uses TRBV20-1 and TRBJ2-3, with D possibly being TRBD2 (5 bases). Germline V CDR1 and CDR2: DFQATT, SNEGSKA (reference sequence). The germline V and J ends were trimmed by 3 bases and 4 bases, with 5 bases remaining between them. This CDR3 has 11 amino acids. In nucleotides, the CDR3 is TGCAGTGCTAGCGGGGCAGATACGCAGTATTTT. Protein: CSASGADTQYF.

Note on this clone: The sample holds other DNA sequences that translate to the same CDR3. The rearrangement uses TRBV6-5 and TRBJ2-7, with unresolved D. Germline V gives CDR1 MNHEY, CDR2 SVGAGI. Trimming left V 2 bases short and J 1 base short, with 3 bases between. CDR3 size: 12 residues. The CDR3 sequence is CASSYPSYEQYF. CDR3 bases: TGTGCCAGCAGTTACCCGTCCTACGAGCAGTACTTC.

About this clone itself: The conserved closing phenylalanine or tryptophan is absent in this CDR3, likely reflecting a read error. The limits of the CDR3 on the DNA are not certain, so only TCRdb's listed CDR3 is given. The chain links TRBV21-1 to TRBJ2-7; the DNA was not used to check the table's D call, TRBD2. TRBV21-1 is recorded as a pseudogene. The CDR3 comprises 9 residues, both ends counted. The CDR3 here is CASSKSPSL.

In DNA, the CDR3 is TGTGCCAGCAGCGAGTCCGGGACAGTCCAATACGAGCAGTACTTC. The encoded protein is CASSESGTVQYEQYF. This chain joins TRBV5-6 and TRBJ2-7; 7 bases line up with TRBD1. The V and J ends lost 4 bases and 4 bases, in that order; junction bases with no gene match: 11. Germline loops: CDR1 SGHDT, CDR2 YYEEEE. CDR3 length: 15 amino acids.

This chain connects TRBV10-3 to TRBJ2-1; 8 bases align to TRBD2. Trimming removed 7 bases from V and 5 bases from J; junction bases left unmatched: 7. The CDR3 is 14 amino acids. CDR1 is ENHRY, CDR2 SYGVKD, per germline. The CDR3 DNA follows: TGTGCCATCAAGGAGCGGGGGACTCACAATGAGCAGTTCTTC. It translates to CAIKERGTHNEQFF.

The genes are TRBV27 and TRBJ1-2, with 8 bases that match TRBD1. The CDR3 sequence is 15 residues long. V was clipped by 5 bases and J by 4 bases; unmatched bases: 9. Germline V lookup: CDR1 MNHEY, CDR2 SMNVEV (reference sequence). CDR3 sequence reads: CASSLRTGTFYGYTF. In nucleotides, the CDR3 is TGTGCCAGCAGTCTCCGGACAGGGACTTTCTATGGCTACACCTTC.

The rearrangement links TRBV27 to TRBJ2-7; no reliable D call. The germline V gene encodes CDR1 MNHEY and CDR2 SMNVEV (reference sequence). This CDR3 is 13 amino acids long. The V gene lost 3 bases and the J gene lost 7 bases, with 13 bases spanning the gap. The CDR3 DNA is TGTGCCAGCAGTTTTACCCATAAAGGGGAGCAGTACTTC. It is translated as CASSFTHKGEQYF.